The 21 T cell receptor beta chains below come from one sample, sequenced in a study of cytomegalovirus exposure and HLA in healthy donors. The study ran its PCR with 60 Vbeta and 13 Jbeta primers. The assay was immunoSEQ multiplex PCR, and TCRdb's table has in-frame clones only and misses some. Its clone listing holds some 84,000 clones. Material for sequencing was PBMCs. Every receptor here comes from a man between 45 and 60 years old in good health and CMV-seronegative.

The genes are TRBV6-1 and TRBJ1-2, with TRBD1 identical over 7 bases. The CDR3 is 13 amino acids. V lost 6 bases to trimming and J lost 4 bases; unmatched junction nucleotides: 5. In germline, CDR1 is MNHNS, CDR2 SASEGT. In DNA, the CDR3 is TGTGCCAGCAGGGCGGGACAGCCCTATGGCTACACCTTC. This gives the protein CASRAGQPYGYTF.

This chain links TRBV19 with TRBJ1-1, with 9 bases that match TRBD1. V trimming: 8 bases; J trimming: 4 bases; junction bases outside the gene matches: 11. This CDR3 spans 15 amino acids. Germline loops: CDR1 LNHDA, CDR2 SQIVND (reference sequence). The CDR3 DNA reads TGTGCCAGTGGGGATTTTGGGACAGGGCGCACTGAAGCTTTCTTT. Translating it yields CASGDFGTGRTEAFF.

Points on this clone: Other DNA sequences of this sample code for an identical CDR3. The gene calls are TRBV6-5 and TRBJ1-5, with D possibly TRBD1 on 6 matching bases. CDR3 length equals 13 residues. V gave up 6 bases and J gave up 1 base, with 7 bases separating them. CDR1 and CDR2 (germline): MNHEY, SVGAGI. The CDR3 region is CASRGGSNQPQHF. CDR3 coding DNA: TGTGCCAGCAGAGGGGGAAGCAATCAGCCCCAGCATTTT.

The chain combines TRBV11-2 with TRBJ2-6, with D possibly matching TRBD1 (5 bases). This CDR3 contains 15 residues. V shed 3 bases and J shed 3 bases, with 9 bases lying between them. CDR1 SGHAT and CDR2 FQNNGV come from the germline V gene. Here the CDR3 reads CASSFSGRGANVLTF. The CDR3, as DNA: TGTGCCAGCAGCTTCTCAGGGCGTGGGGCCAACGTCCTGACTTTC.

The chain carries TRBV15 and TRBJ2-5; 10 positions match TRBD1. This CDR3 spans 16 amino acids. Germline loops: CDR1 LNHNV, CDR2 YYDKDF (reference sequence). V gave up 5 bases and J gave up 6 bases; unmatched junction bases: 12. The CDR3 region has the DNA TGTGCCACCAGCGGCGGGGCGGGGGACAGGGGAAAGACCCAGTACTTC. Amino acid sequence: CATSGGAGDRGKTQYF.

The gene calls are TRBV28 and TRBJ2-7, with 7 positions matching TRBD2. J gave up 2 bases and V 8 bases, and 12 bases lay outside the gene matches. CDR3 length: 15 residues. Germline lookup yields CDR1 MDHEN and CDR2 SYDVKM. Here the CDR3 reads CASRGERGVTYEQYF. The CDR3 bases are TGTGCCAGCCGGGGGGAGAGAGGGGTAACCTACGAGCAGTACTTC.

This rearrangement joins TRBV29-1 to TRBJ2-4; D ambiguous. V was pared by 4 bases and J by 0 bases, with 10 bases between. The CDR3 consists of 14 residues. CDR1 SQVTM and CDR2 ANQGSEA come from the germline V gene. The DNA for the CDR3 is TGCAGCGTTGTACAGACCGTAGCCAAAAACATTCAGTACTTC. This gives the protein CSVVQTVAKNIQYF.

The chain joins TRBV7-2 to TRBJ1-4; 8 bases align to TRBD1. Trimming removed 5 bases from V and 1 base from J; junction bases left unmatched: 15. The CDR3 has 19 residues. In germline, CDR1 is SGHTA, CDR2 FQGNSA. CDR3 sequence: CASSHWTGNPLRTNEKLFF. CDR3 sequence (DNA): TGTGCCAGCAGCCATTGGACAGGGAACCCTCTACGAACTAATGAAAAACTGTTTTTT.

CDR3 loop: CASSPGVSGYTF. Here the CDR3 DNA reads TGTGCCAGCAGCCCAGGGGTTAGCGGCTACACCTTC. The chain couples TRBV7-9 to TRBJ1-2, with D perhaps TRBD1 (6 bases). CDR1 is SEHNR and CDR2 is FQNEAQ in the germline V gene (reference sequence). This CDR3 is built from 12 residues. V shed 5 bases and J shed 8 bases, with 12 bases lying between them. Combining the CDR3 with reference TRBV7-9 and TRBJ1-2 gives the whole variable domain DTGVSQNPRHKITKRGQNVTFRCDPISEHNRLYWYRQTLGQGPEFLTYFQNEAQLEKSRLLSDRFSAERPKGSFSTLEIQRTEQGDSAMYLCASSPGVSGYTFGSGTRLTVV.

The rearrangement links TRBV9 to TRBJ1-6; D unclear. The V gene lost 0 bases and the J gene lost 7 bases, with 20 bases spanning the gap. CDR1 and CDR2 from the germline V gene are SGDLS and YYNGEE. The CDR3 has 18 residues. CDR3 loop: CASSVAGIPTLRNSPLHF. The CDR3 nucleotides are TGTGCCAGCAGCGTAGCCGGAATCCCCACCCTGAGGAATTCACCCCTCCACTTT.

The rearrangement links TRBV9 to TRBJ1-2, with 9 bases aligning to TRBD1. Germline V CDR1 and CDR2: SGDLS, YYNGEE. The CDR3 has 14 residues. Unmatched junction bases numbered 1, after V lost 0 bases and J lost 4 bases. As DNA, the CDR3 is TGTGCCAGCAGCGTAGGGGACAGGGTCTATGGCTACACCTTC. Its translation is CASSVGDRVYGYTF.

The chain joins TRBV2 to TRBJ1-4; a possible D gene is TRBD1 (6 bases). The CDR3 runs to 13 residues. Germline CDR1 and CDR2: SNHLY and FYNNEI. V was clipped by 6 bases and J by 4 bases, with 9 bases between them. The CDR3 sequence: CASRDSNNEKLFF. The CDR3 DNA reads as TGTGCCAGCAGGGACAGCAATAATGAAAAACTGTTTTTT.

The rearrangement uses TRBV9 and TRBJ1-4; D is unclear. Germline CDR1 and CDR2: SGDLS and YYNGEE. V was clipped by 4 bases and J by 10 bases, with 11 bases between them. This CDR3 has 12 amino acids. The CDR3 bases are TGTGCCAGCAGCCCGGTCGTCGGAAAACTGTTTTTT. Protein product: CASSPVVGKLFF.

The rearrangement joins TRBV5-1 to TRBJ2-3, with 13 bases matching TRBD2. Looked up from germline, CDR1 is SGHRS and CDR2 is YFSETQ. This CDR3 is 19 amino acids long. The J segment lost 2 bases and the V segment lost 1 base, leaving 10 bases of the junction unmatched. DNA of the CDR3: TGCGCCAGCAGCTTGAGCCCGGGACTAGCGGGGTCCCACACAGATACGCAGTATTTT. As protein: CASSLSPGLAGSHTDTQYF.

The rearrangement links TRBV11-2 to TRBJ2-7, with 10 bases lining up with TRBD2. The J segment lost 7 bases and the V segment lost 5 bases, leaving 11 bases of the junction unmatched. The CDR3 covers 15 residues. The germline V gene encodes CDR1 SGHAT and CDR2 FQNNGV. DNA for the CDR3: TGTGCCAGCAGCGCGCGCGGGCTAGCGGGGGTTGAGCAGTACTTC. Amino acid sequence: CASSARGLAGVEQYF.

The V call is TRBV6-5, the J call TRBJ1-5; TRBD1 agrees at 8 bases. The CDR3 is 14 amino acids. Germline V gene sequence: CDR1 MNHEY, CDR2 SVGAGI. Trimming at V came to 6 bases and at J to 2 bases, leaving 3 bases not matched to a gene. CDR3 nucleotides: TGTGCCAGCAGGACAGGGGTGGGCAATCAGCCCCAGCATTTT. The encoded protein is CASRTGVGNQPQHF.

As DNA, the CDR3 is TGTGCCACTTGGGGACAGGCCGAAAACTATGGCTACACCTTC. It codes for CATWGQAENYGYTF. V usage is TRBV28 and J usage is TRBJ1-2; 8 bases agree with TRBD1. The CDR3 has 14 amino acids. CDR1 is MDHEN and CDR2 is SYDVKM in the germline V gene. The V segment lost 10 bases and the J segment 2 bases; nucleotides outside the gene matches: 9.

The chain recombines TRBV28 with TRBJ1-6, with 11 bases identical to TRBD1. V lost 8 bases to trimming and J lost 8 bases; unmatched junction nucleotides: 8. The CDR3 runs to 15 residues. In germline, CDR1 is MDHEN, CDR2 SYDVKM. CDR3 coding DNA: TGTGCCAGCGGAAACGGACAGGGGGCTTATTCACCCCTCCACTTT. This translates into CASGNGQGAYSPLHF.

The chain carries TRBV28 and TRBJ1-2; D gene ambiguous. V shed 1 base and J shed 2 bases, with 8 bases lying between them. CDR1 is MDHEN, CDR2 SYDVKM, per germline. CDR3 size: 14 residues. The CDR3: CASSLLSVNYGYTF. CDR3 nucleotide sequence: TGTGCCAGCAGTTTATTATCGGTCAACTATGGCTACACCTTC.

The gene calls are TRBV10-3 and TRBJ2-2; 9 bases align to TRBD1. The germline V gene has CDR1 ENHRY and CDR2 SYGVKD. This CDR3 comprises 22 residues. The V gene end was trimmed by 7 bases and the J gene end by 1 base; junction bases not matched to a gene: 25. The CDR3 sequence: CAINGKHRDRDLGGMNTGELFF. Here the CDR3 DNA reads TGTGCCATCAATGGGAAACACCGGGACAGGGACCTTGGGGGGATGAACACCGGGGAGCTGTTTTTT.

This rearrangement joins TRBV6-4 to TRBJ2-5; D perhaps matches TRBD1 (5 bases). The CDR3 length is 13 residues. Germline-derived CDR1 and CDR2 are MRHNA and SNTAGT. V gave up 2 bases and J gave up 3 bases, with 7 bases separating them. DNA for the CDR3: TGTGCCAGCAGTGACGGGGCGGAAGAGACCCAGTACTTC. Translating gives CASSDGAEETQYF.